What follows are 13 T cell receptor beta chains derived from one specimen sequenced in a study of control samples from healthy donors and cancer patients. Sequencing was performed with immunoSEQ multiplex PCR; in TCRdb, only in-frame clones are kept and a portion is missing. The sample records about 140,000 clones, roughly 92% being singletons. Material: blood. These receptors all come from a man aged 25-45 years in good health.

This clone came up once. This chain joins TRBV11-2 and TRBJ2-6, with D unclear. CDR3 size: 17 residues. V lost 1 base to trimming and J lost 2 bases, with 12 bases between them. Germline V gene data show CDR1 as SGHAT and CDR2 as FQNNGV. The CDR3 protein is CASSLVQFTAGANVLTF. CDR3 in DNA: TGTGCCAGCAGCTTAGTTCAGTTTACAGCTGGGGCCAACGTCCTGACTTTC.

The chain recombines TRBV19 with TRBJ2-7; the D is unclear. V gave up 4 bases and J gave up 0 bases, with 10 bases separating them. Germline loops: CDR1 LNHDA, CDR2 SQIVND (reference sequence). CDR3 length equals 14 residues. Written as DNA, the CDR3 is TGTGCCAGTAGTACTGGATCGCGCTCCTACGAGCAGTACTTC. As protein: CASSTGSRSYEQYF.

The gene calls are TRBV7-2 and TRBJ1-4; maybe TRBD1 (5 bases). This CDR3 spans 16 amino acids. CDR1 and CDR2 (germline): SGHTA, FQGNSA. The V gene lost 7 bases and the J gene lost 5 bases, with 20 bases spanning the gap. The CDR3 protein is CASNSPEGTGNEKLFF. CDR3 nucleotides: TGTGCCAGCAACTCCCCGGAGGGGACGGGGAATGAAAAACTGTTTTTT.

This rearrangement joins TRBV28 to TRBJ2-7; D gene ambiguous. There are 11 residues in the CDR3. V shed 5 bases and J shed 3 bases, with 5 bases lying between them. Germline CDR1 is MDHEN and CDR2 is SYDVKM. The CDR3 spells CASSIRYEQYF. CDR3 DNA: TGTGCCAGCAGTATCCGCTACGAGCAGTACTTC.

The J gene is TRBJ1-6, the V gene TRBV9; possibly TRBD1 for D (6 bases). V was clipped by 0 bases and J by 7 bases, with 11 bases between them. CDR1 and CDR2 from the germline V gene are SGDLS and YYNGEE. The CDR3 sequence is 15 residues long. CDR3 loop: CASSVEDSGNSPLHF. CDR3 sequence (DNA): TGTGCCAGCAGCGTAGAGGACAGTGGAAATTCACCCCTCCACTTT.

The chain carries TRBV7-9 and TRBJ1-5, with no clear D. Trimming removed 5 bases from V and 5 bases from J, with 13 bases in between. The CDR3 consists of 14 residues. From germline, CDR1 is SEHNR and CDR2 FQNEAQ (reference sequence). The CDR3 sequence: CASSPGGGDQPQHF. DNA for the CDR3: TGTGCCAGCAGCCCCGGTGGTGGGGATCAGCCCCAGCATTTT.

The V call is TRBV21-1, the J call TRBJ1-5; TRBD1 reflects the table's D call only, with no check against the DNA. TRBV21-1 is reported as a pseudogene. This CDR3 contains 18 residues. The CDR3 protein is CASSKRGAGGKSNQPQHF. CDR3 nucleotides: TGTGCCAGCAGCAAACGCGGAGCAGGGGGGAAGAGCAATCAGCCCCAGCATTTT.

The rearrangement uses TRBV18 and TRBJ1-2, with D possibly being TRBD1 (5 bases). Germline CDR1 is KGHSH and CDR2 is LQKENI. CDR3 length equals 15 residues. Trimming pared 3 bases from V and 1 base from J, leaving 12 bases between. CDR3 sequence reads: CASSPTDQNNYGYTF. The CDR3 coding sequence is TGTGCCAGCTCACCGACAGATCAGAATAACTATGGCTACACCTTC.

This chain uses TRBV7-8 with TRBJ1-4; D unresolved. Deletions cut 2 bases from V and 3 bases from J, with 10 bases between. The V gene's germline CDR1 is SGHVS and CDR2 FQNEAQ. This CDR3 has 15 amino acids. The CDR3 loop reads CASSLSGRSNEKLFF. The CDR3 nucleotides are TGTGCCAGCAGCTTATCGGGCAGGTCTAATGAAAAACTGTTTTTT. Using reference TRBV7-8 and TRBJ1-4 for the parts outside the CDR3, the full variable domain is GAGVSQSPRYKVAKRGQDVALRCDPISGHVSLFWYQQALGQGPEFLTYFQNEAQLDKSGLPSDRFFAERPEGSVSTLKIQRTQQEDSAVYLCASSLSGRSNEKLFFGSGTQLSVL.

V usage is TRBV7-9 and J usage is TRBJ2-7, with 8 bases identical to TRBD1. V trimming: 5 bases; J trimming: 7 bases; junction bases outside the gene matches: 10. This CDR3 region has 14 residues. Per germline, CDR1 SEHNR and CDR2 FQNEAQ (reference sequence). CDR3 protein: CASSPGTGLLEQYF. As DNA, the CDR3 is TGTGCCAGCAGCCCCGGGACAGGATTATTAGAGCAGTACTTC.

This rearrangement joins TRBV6-2 or TRBV6-3 to TRBJ1-5, with 11 bases identical to TRBD1. CDR1 MNHEY and CDR2 SVGEGT come from the germline V gene. The CDR3 spans 14 residues. V lost 6 bases to trimming and J lost 5 bases; unmatched junction nucleotides: 3. The CDR3 region is CASSRTGGYQPQHF. The DNA of the CDR3 is TGTGCCAGCAGCCGGACAGGGGGCTATCAGCCCCAGCATTTT.

The J gene is TRBJ2-7, the V gene TRBV11-3; D is unresolved. The V end lost 5 bases, the J end lost 9 bases, and 17 bases lay between the germline ends. The CDR3 contains 13 residues. Germline V lookup: CDR1 SGHNT, CDR2 YENEEA. DNA of the CDR3: TGTGCCAGCAGCCCCGGCGAGGTAGTGTCGCAGTACTTC. Translating it yields CASSPGEVVSQYF.

The V call is TRBV6-4, the J call TRBJ1-1; no clear D gene. Germline V gene sequence: CDR1 MRHNA, CDR2 SNTAGT. V was clipped by 2 bases and J by 3 bases, with 13 bases between them. CDR3 length: 15 amino acids. CDR3 bases: TGTGCCAGCAGTGACGAAGCCACAGTCTACACTGAAGCTTTCTTT. This translates into CASSDEATVYTEAFF.